The 21 T cell receptor beta chains presented below share a single source sample, sequenced in a study of cytomegalovirus exposure and HLA in healthy donors. The PCR had 60 Vbeta and 13 Jbeta primers. Profiled with immunoSEQ multiplex PCR; TCRdb holds only in-frame clones, not every one. The repertoire has about 140,000 clones, around three fifths of them found once; the top ten carry approximately 1.7%. Sequenced input: PBMCs. Receptors originate from a male donor in good health and CMV-seronegative.

This chain uses TRBV4-1 with TRBJ2-1; perhaps TRBD2 as D (5 bases). With 0 bases removed from V and 0 bases from J, the gap between germline ends came to 6 bases. Per the germline V gene, CDR1 is MGHRA and CDR2 is YSYEKL. The CDR3 spans 15 residues. CDR3 protein: CASSQDSVSYNEQFF. The CDR3 DNA follows: TGCGCCAGCAGCCAAGATAGCGTCTCCTACAATGAGCAGTTCTTC.

As to this clone: The junction departs from germline at one end; a sequencing error may be responsible. This chain links TRBV7-3 with TRBJ2-3; perhaps TRBD1 as D (5 bases). The CDR3 totals 13 residues. Germline CDR1 reads SGHTA; CDR2 reads FQGTGA. CDR3 in DNA: TGTGCCAGCAGCTTTAAGGGAACAGGTACGCAGTATTTT. This codes for CASSFKGTGTQYF. Complete variable domain (other parts from reference TRBV7-3 and TRBJ2-3): GAGVSQTPSNKVTEKGKYVELRCDPISGHTALYWYRQSLGQGPEFLIYFQGTGAADDSGLPNDRFFAVRPEGSVSTLKIQRTERGDSAVYLCASSFKGTGTQYFGPGTRLTVL.

There are a few counts of this clone. CDR3 region: CASTRTGTGGGEQYF. Here the CDR3 DNA reads TGTGCCAGCACCCGAACCGGGACAGGGGGCGGCGAGCAGTACTTC. The chain joins TRBV6-5 to TRBJ2-7, with 12 bases matching TRBD1. The CDR3 is 15 residues long. CDR1 MNHEY and CDR2 SVGAGI come from the germline V gene. V gave up 7 bases and J gave up 6 bases; unmatched junction bases: 10.

The chain combines TRBV19 with TRBJ1-5; unclear D gene. Per the germline V gene, CDR1 is LNHDA and CDR2 is SQIVND (reference sequence). Trimming removed 10 bases from V and 0 bases from J, with 13 bases in between. This CDR3 spans 14 amino acids. CDR3 in DNA: TGTGCCACCTCTGGAGAGAATAGCAATCAGCCCCAGCATTTT. Residues: CATSGENSNQPQHF.

The chain uses TRBV11-3 and TRBJ2-5; possible D gene TRBD2, 6 bases. Germline CDR1 reads SGHNT; CDR2 reads YENEEA. The V end lost 5 bases, the J end lost 5 bases, and 12 bases lay between the germline ends. The CDR3 has 13 amino acids. The CDR3 DNA sequence: TGTGCCAGCAGCCAGAGGAGGGGCGAGACCCAGTACTTC. This encodes CASSQRRGETQYF.

On this clone: Other DNA sequences in the sample encode the same CDR3. CDR3 sequence reads: CASSQTGTGPYEQYF. CDR3 in DNA: TGTGCCAGCAGCCAGACCGGGACAGGGCCTTACGAGCAGTACTTC. The V call is TRBV7-8, the J call TRBJ2-7, with 9 bases lining up with TRBD1. Germline trimming cut 5 bases from V and 4 bases from J; bases unmatched to any gene: 9. The CDR3 runs to 15 residues. Germline V gives CDR1 SGHVS, CDR2 FQNEAQ.

A remark on this clone: The junction does not match germline at one end; this may be a read error. The CDR3 loop is CASSYGTGSSEQYF. CDR3 DNA sequence: TGTGCCAGTAGTTACGGGACAGGGTCCTCCGAGCAGTACTTC. The V call is TRBV19, the J call TRBJ2-7; TRBD1 matches at 9 bases. Germline V CDR1 and CDR2: LNHDA, SQIVND (reference sequence). The CDR3 contains 14 residues.

The gene calls are TRBV5-1 and TRBJ2-3, with 8 bases that match TRBD2. V was pared by 3 bases and J by 6 bases, with 9 bases of the junction left unmatched. The CDR3 is 15 amino acids. The germline V gene has CDR1 SGHRS and CDR2 YFSETQ. The CDR3 spells CASSSSGGGGDTQYF. CDR3 DNA sequence: TGCGCCAGCAGCTCCAGCGGGGGCGGGGGGGATACGCAGTATTTT.

The chain has TRBV9 and TRBJ1-1; TRBD1 matches 8 bases. This CDR3 region has 13 residues. Trimming took 0 bases from V and 7 from J; bases not matched to a gene: 2. Looked up from germline, CDR1 is SGDLS and CDR2 is YYNGEE. The CDR3 here is CASSVGGQGEAFF. CDR3 DNA: TGTGCCAGCAGCGTAGGCGGACAGGGTGAAGCTTTCTTT.

The V gene is TRBV28, the J gene TRBJ2-5; 9 nucleotides line up with TRBD1. The J segment lost 5 bases and the V segment lost 2 bases, leaving 6 bases of the junction unmatched. This CDR3 has 15 residues. CDR1 and CDR2 from the germline V gene are MDHEN and SYDVKM. The CDR3 bases are TGTGCCAGCAGTTTACACGGACAGGGGAGGGAGACCCAGTACTTC. As protein: CASSLHGQGRETQYF.

V is TRBV4-3 and J is TRBJ1-5, with 9 bases lining up with TRBD1. V lost 2 bases, J lost 0 bases, and 11 bases stayed unmatched. The CDR3 covers 19 residues. Germline assignment: CDR1 LGHNA and CDR2 YSLEER. CDR3: CASSQRWKQGAYSNQPQHF. As DNA, the CDR3 is TGCGCCAGCAGCCAACGGTGGAAACAGGGGGCCTATAGCAATCAGCCCCAGCATTTT.

The rearrangement joins TRBV7-2 to TRBJ2-3; TRBD2 is a possible D gene (7 bases). Germline V CDR1 and CDR2: SGHTA, FQGNSA. The CDR3 sequence is 15 residues long. The ends were cut back, 5 bases at V and 6 bases at J, with 18 bases in the middle. The CDR3 nucleotides read TGTGCCAGCAGCCAACATGGGGGGGGCGGGGATACGCAGTATTTT. Translated: CASSQHGGGGDTQYF.

This clone was recorded a few times. The V and J genes are TRBV9 and TRBJ1-4; D is undetermined. Germline lookup yields CDR1 SGDLS and CDR2 YYNGEE. The CDR3 loop spans 17 amino acids. The germline V and J ends were trimmed by 3 bases and 5 bases, with 20 bases remaining between them. The CDR3 DNA is TGTGCCAGCAGCGGGGCTGGAGGGCGGGGATTAAATGAAAAACTGTTTTTT. It is translated as CASSGAGGRGLNEKLFF. The full variable domain, with the rest looked up from reference TRBV9 and TRBJ1-4, is DSGVTQTPKHLITATGQRVTLRCSPRSGDLSVYWYQQSLDQGLQFLIQYYNGEERAKGNILERFSAQQFPDLHSELNLSSLELGDSALYFCASSGAGGRGLNEKLFFGSGTQLSVL.

The chain carries TRBV7-6 and TRBJ2-2; 14 bases match TRBD2. Germline V gene data show CDR1 as SGHVS and CDR2 as FNYEAQ. This CDR3 has 15 residues. The J segment lost 7 bases and the V segment lost 6 bases, leaving 4 bases of the junction unmatched. In DNA, the CDR3 is TGTGCCAGCAGGACTAGCGGGGGGGACGGCGGGGAGCTGTTTTTT. Protein product: CASRTSGGDGGELFF.

There are a few counts of this clone. The V call is TRBV4-1, the J call TRBJ2-7; 8 bases line up with TRBD2. V shed 4 bases, J shed 6 bases, and the junction held 11 bases outside the gene matches. The CDR3 runs 15 residues. The germline gives CDR1 MGHRA, CDR2 YSYEKL. Here the CDR3 reads CASSPLAGTTREQYF. Here the CDR3 DNA reads TGCGCCAGCAGCCCCTTAGCGGGGACCACCCGCGAGCAGTACTTC.

The chain recombines TRBV12-5 with TRBJ1-4, with 7 bases lining up with TRBD1. CDR3 length: 14 amino acids. Trimming cost V 8 bases and J 4 bases; bases outside gene matches: 7. Germline-derived CDR1 and CDR2 are LGHNT and FRNRAP. The CDR3 sequence is CASRGQYLNEKLFF. The CDR3 DNA reads TGTGCTAGTAGGGGACAGTATCTTAATGAAAAACTGTTTTTT.

This clone turned up a few times. V gene TRBV28 combines with J gene TRBJ2-7; TRBD1 agrees at 7 bases. The CDR3 is made up of 15 amino acids. From germline, CDR1 is MDHEN and CDR2 SYDVKM. With 5 bases clipped from V and 6 bases from J, the junction kept 13 bases outside the gene matches. This CDR3 reads CASSRTGQGVSEQYF. Here the CDR3 DNA reads TGTGCCAGCAGTCGCACGGGGCAGGGGGTATCCGAGCAGTACTTC.

There are a few counts of this clone. This sequence joins TRBV9 and TRBJ2-7; possibly TRBD1 for D (6 bases). The length of the CDR3 is 15 residues. The germline CDR1 and CDR2 sequences are SGDLS and YYNGEE. Trimming cost V 2 bases and J 3 bases, with 15 bases left between them. The CDR3 region is CASSVGQPGDYEQYF. The CDR3 bases are TGTGCCAGCAGCGTTGGACAGCCAGGGGACTACGAGCAGTACTTC.

CDR3 region: CASSTRRTAYNEQFF. As DNA, the CDR3 is TGTGCCAGTAGTACCCGCCGGACAGCGTACAATGAGCAGTTCTTC. V gene TRBV19 combines with J gene TRBJ2-1, with a weak D call TRBD1 (6 bases). Germline-derived CDR1 and CDR2 are LNHDA and SQIVND (reference sequence). CDR3 length equals 15 residues. The V and J ends lost 4 bases and 4 bases respectively, with 14 bases between them.

The chain combines TRBV5-1 with TRBJ2-1, with D possibly TRBD1 on 5 matching bases. Trimming removed 7 bases at V and 0 bases at J, with 14 bases between. The CDR3 contains 15 residues. Germline V gene data show CDR1 as SGHRS and CDR2 as YFSETQ. CDR3 region: CASATQESSYNEQFF. Here the CDR3 DNA reads TGCGCCAGCGCGACACAGGAAAGCTCCTACAATGAGCAGTTCTTC. The full variable domain, with the rest looked up from reference TRBV5-1 and TRBJ2-1, is KAGVTQTPRYLIKTRGQQVTLSCSPISGHRSVSWYQQTPGQGLQFLFEYFSETQRNKGNFPGRFSGRQFSNSRSEMNVSTLELGDSALYLCASATQESSYNEQFFGPGTRLTVL.

This chain uses TRBV6-1 with TRBJ1-2; TRBD1 aligns across 9 bases. The trim removed 3 bases at V and 4 bases at J, leaving 3 bases unmatched. This CDR3 region has 14 residues. CDR1 is MNHNS and CDR2 is SASEGT in the germline V gene. CDR3 region: CASSDAQGAYGYTF. The CDR3 DNA reads TGTGCCAGCAGTGATGCACAGGGGGCCTATGGCTACACCTTC.